This entry features one TCR beta chain sequence. The sample belongs to a study of cytomegalovirus exposure and HLA in healthy donors. This CDR3 comprises 11 residues. CDR1 and CDR2 from the germline V gene are SGHAT and FQNNGV. V was cut by 5 bases and J by 7 bases, with 6 bases left in between. PCR amplification relied on 60 Vbeta primers (plus 13 Jbeta primers). Profiled with immunoSEQ multiplex PCR; TCRdb holds only in-frame clones, not every one. The table includes around 160,000 clones, approximately 73% detected once. This clonotype originated in a woman younger than 30 in good health and CMV-seronegative. The genes are TRBV11-2 and TRBJ2-1, with unresolved D. Sequenced: PBMCs. The chain's CDR3 is CASSIRNEQFF. The CDR3 nucleotides read TGTGCCAGCAGCATTAGAAATGAGCAGTTCTTC.